The rows below give T cell receptor beta chains drawn from one sample of a study of cytomegalovirus exposure and HLA in healthy donors. Libraries were prepared by immunoSEQ multiplex PCR; TCRdb keeps only in-frame clonotypes and omits some of them. The sample lists tens of thousands of clones, nearly 85% occurring once. Sequenced sample: PBMCs. The receptors shown here come from a man younger than 40 in good health and CMV-seronegative. The CDR3 runs from the conserved cysteine through the conserved F or W. The D gene is left open where the match is weak. Expanded clones get a size class; other rows say once, few or many, or leave the size out.

TRBV5-5,TRBD2,TRBJ2-5,NA,CASSSTTSGGQETQYF,TGTGCCAGCAGCTCCACGACTAGCGGGGGCCAAGAGACCCAGTACTTC
TRBV7-2,TRBD1,TRBJ2-7,NA,CASSPDRGRNYEQYF,TGTGCCAGCAGCCCCGACAGGGGCCGTAACTACGAGCAGTACTTC
TRBV2,TRBD1,TRBJ2-1,NA,CASRRDSPTNEQFF,TGTGCCAGCAGACGGGACAGTCCTACCAATGAGCAGTTCTTC
TRBV19,NA,TRBJ2-7,NA,CASTAWYGGPQRGDEQYF,TGTGCCAGTACCGCTTGGTACGGAGGACCCCAACGTGGAGACGAGCAGTACTTC
TRBV4-3,NA,TRBJ2-1,NA,CASSQGFTVNEQFF,TGCGCCAGCAGCCAAGGGTTTACAGTCAATGAGCAGTTCTTC
TRBV13,NA,TRBJ1-4,NA,CASSLRQAYFATNEKLFF,TGTGCCAGCAGCTTACGCCAGGCTTATTTTGCAACTAATGAAAAACTGTTTTTT
TRBV29-1,TRBD2,TRBJ2-1,once,CSVGNKLAENNEQFF,TGCAGCGTCGGGAATAAGCTAGCGGAGAACAATGAGCAGTTCTTC
TRBV19,NA,TRBJ1-6,NA,CASSMGGGAHNSPLHF,TGTGCCAGTAGTATGGGTGGAGGCGCACATAATTCACCCCTCCACTTT
TRBV2,NA,TRBJ2-2,NA,CASSPPGAKTGELFF,TGTGCCAGCAGTCCCCCAGGGGCCAAAACCGGGGAGCTGTTTTTT
TRBV6-4,NA,TRBJ2-3,NA,CASSDGAEDTQYF,TGTGCCAGCAGTGACGGGGCGGAAGATACGCAGTATTTT